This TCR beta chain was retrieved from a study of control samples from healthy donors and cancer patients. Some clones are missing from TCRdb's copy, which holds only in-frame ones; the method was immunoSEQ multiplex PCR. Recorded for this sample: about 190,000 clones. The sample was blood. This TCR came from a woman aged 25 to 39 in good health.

The CDR3 protein is CASSELAGSTDTQYF. The CDR3 region has the DNA TGTGCCAGCAGTGAACTAGCGGGGAGCACAGATACGCAGTATTTT. The chain couples TRBV2 to TRBJ2-3, with TRBD2 matching 9 bases. Germline assignment: CDR1 SNHLY and CDR2 FYNNEI. This CDR3 has 15 amino acids. The V and J ends lost 2 bases and 0 bases, in that order; junction bases with no gene match: 0.